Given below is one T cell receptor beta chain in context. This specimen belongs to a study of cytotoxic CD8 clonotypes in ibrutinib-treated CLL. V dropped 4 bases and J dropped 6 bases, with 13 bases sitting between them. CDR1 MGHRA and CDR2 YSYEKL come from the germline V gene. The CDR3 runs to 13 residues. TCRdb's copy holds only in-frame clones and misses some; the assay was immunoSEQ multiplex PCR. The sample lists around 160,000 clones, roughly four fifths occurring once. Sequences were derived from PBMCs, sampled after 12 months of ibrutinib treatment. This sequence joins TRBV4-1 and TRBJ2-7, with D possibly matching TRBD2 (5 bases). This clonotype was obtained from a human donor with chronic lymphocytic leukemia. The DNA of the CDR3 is TGCGCCAGCAGCCCCCCAAAAGCGGCCGAGCAGTACTTC. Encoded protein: CASSPPKAAEQYF.